The 27 T cell receptor beta chains given below trace back to one sample, sequenced in a study of cytomegalovirus exposure and HLA in healthy donors. Primers: 60 Vbeta forward and 13 Jbeta reverse. Method: immunoSEQ multiplex PCR; TCRdb's copy keeps in-frame clones and lacks some. Of 100,000 to 150,000 clones in the sample, 17% were seen once. Sequencing was carried out using PBMCs. The receptors stem from a female donor in good health and CMV-seropositive.

This clone has more than one count but fewer than ten. This sample includes further DNA sequences coding for the same CDR3. The chain joins TRBV5-1 to TRBJ1-1, with TRBD1 matching over 9 bases. This CDR3 is built from 14 residues. J lost 1 base, V lost 7 bases, and 5 bases had no gene match. The V gene's germline CDR1 is SGHRS and CDR2 YFSETQ. The CDR3 is CASSTGGTNTEAFF. DNA for the CDR3: TGCGCCAGCTCAACAGGGGGCACGAACACTGAAGCTTTCTTT.

V and J are TRBV28 and TRBJ1-1; D might be TRBD1 (6 bases). The CDR3 is made up of 18 amino acids. CDR1 MDHEN and CDR2 SYDVKM come from the germline V gene. V gave up 3 bases and J gave up 1 base, with 21 bases separating them. The DNA of the CDR3 is TGTGCCAGCAGTTTCGGGGGGACGGGAACGACAGGGAACACTGAAGCTTTCTTT. Translating it yields CASSFGGTGTTGNTEAFF.

This clone has a handful of counts. J is TRBJ2-4 and V is TRBV5-1, with 7 bases identical to TRBD1. CDR3 length: 15 amino acids. Germline loops: CDR1 SGHRS, CDR2 YFSETQ. With 2 bases clipped from V and 8 bases from J, the junction kept 10 bases outside the gene matches. CDR3 sequence (DNA): TGCGCCAGCAGCTTTACAGGGGACCTCATGGACATTCAGTACTTC. Translated, it gives CASSFTGDLMDIQYF. Variable domain in full (rest from reference TRBV5-1 and TRBJ2-4): KAGVTQTPRYLIKTRGQQVTLSCSPISGHRSVSWYQQTPGQGLQFLFEYFSETQRNKGNFPGRFSGRQFSNSRSEMNVSTLELGDSALYLCASSFTGDLMDIQYFGAGTRLSVL.

This clone was detected only a few times. The chain is built from TRBV2 and TRBJ1-5; the D is unclear. Germline V gene data show CDR1 as SNHLY and CDR2 as FYNNEI. V gave up 2 bases and J gave up 2 bases, with 13 bases separating them. CDR3 length: 16 amino acids. The CDR3 reads CASSERRRSGNQPQHF. The DNA of the CDR3 is TGTGCCAGCAGTGAACGTCGAAGGAGCGGCAATCAGCCCCAGCATTTT.

This clone was seen a few times. The chain carries TRBV5-1 and TRBJ1-4; 7 bases are shared with TRBD1. The CDR3 is made up of 14 amino acids. The junction had 9 bases not matched to a gene; V was cut back by 6 bases and J by 7 bases. The germline V gene encodes CDR1 SGHRS and CDR2 YFSETQ. CDR3 sequence reads: CASTGGGDGEKLFF. In DNA form, the CDR3 reads TGCGCCAGCACGGGAGGGGGCGATGGTGAAAAACTGTTTTTT.

The CDR3 reads CAISESLLAGELQETQYF. The CDR3 DNA sequence: TGTGCCATCAGTGAGTCGCTACTAGCGGGGGAACTCCAAGAGACCCAGTACTTC. The genes are TRBV10-3 and TRBJ2-5, with 11 bases fitting TRBD2. CDR3 length: 18 residues. Trimming cost V 0 bases and J 1 base; bases outside gene matches: 7. Per germline, CDR1 ENHRY and CDR2 SYGVKD.

In its sample, this clone was seen a few times. The V and J genes are TRBV7-2 and TRBJ1-2; 7 positions agree with TRBD1. With 1 base clipped from V and 0 bases from J, the junction kept 14 bases outside the gene matches. The CDR3 has 19 residues. CDR1 is SGHTA and CDR2 is FQGNSA in the germline V gene. The CDR3 loop reads CASSLVIGGGTNANYGYTF. The CDR3 DNA sequence: TGTGCCAGCAGCTTAGTTATTGGAGGGGGCACAAACGCTAACTATGGCTACACCTTC.

V and J are TRBV4-2 and TRBJ2-7; D unresolved. V was pared by 0 bases and J by 6 bases, with 6 bases between. Germline lookup yields CDR1 LGHNA and CDR2 YNFKEQ. The CDR3 contains 12 residues. In nucleotides, the CDR3 is TGTGCCAGCAGCCAAGATGGGCGCGAGCAGTACTTC. This sequence encodes CASSQDGREQYF.

The rearrangement links TRBV30 to TRBJ1-1, with a weak D call TRBD1 (6 bases). Trimming removed 1 base from V and 0 bases from J, with 9 bases in between. The CDR3 has 14 amino acids. Germline CDR1 GTSNPN, CDR2 SVGIG (reference sequence). CDR3 sequence reads: CAWSGDTMNTEAFF. CDR3 sequence (DNA): TGTGCCTGGAGTGGGGACACGATGAACACTGAAGCTTTCTTT.

The rearrangement links TRBV9 to TRBJ1-1; D is possibly TRBD1 (5 bases). The CDR3 consists of 18 residues. Between the trimmed V and J ends, which lost 3 bases and 3 bases, there was a span of 24 bases. CDR1 SGDLS and CDR2 YYNGEE come from the germline V gene. The CDR3 sequence is CASSASWDGGSGDTEAFF. Here the CDR3 DNA reads TGTGCCAGCAGCGCATCTTGGGACGGGGGTTCCGGGGACACTGAAGCTTTCTTT. The entire variable domain, with the rest obtained from reference TRBV9 and TRBJ1-1, is as follows: DSGVTQTPKHLITATGQRVTLRCSPRSGDLSVYWYQQSLDQGLQFLIQYYNGEERAKGNILERFSAQQFPDLHSELNLSSLELGDSALYFCASSASWDGGSGDTEAFFGQGTRLTVV.

The rearrangement uses TRBV30 and TRBJ1-1; D remains unclear. The CDR3 is 14 residues long. Germline V gives CDR1 GTSNPN, CDR2 SVGIG (reference sequence). V gave up 3 bases and J gave up 1 base, with 12 bases separating them. The CDR3 sequence: CAWSGGSKNTEAFF. The DNA of the CDR3 is TGTGCCTGGAGCGGAGGGTCCAAGAACACTGAAGCTTTCTTT. Drawing the rest from reference TRBV30 and TRBJ1-1, the complete variable domain is SQTIHQWPATLVQPVGSPLSLECTVEGTSNPNLYWYRQAAGRGLQLLFYSVGIGQISSEVPQNLSASRPQDRQFILSSKKLLLSDSGFYLCAWSGGSKNTEAFFGQGTRLTVV.

The chain has TRBV28 and TRBJ1-1, with a weak D call TRBD1 (5 bases). CDR3 length equals 15 residues. V was clipped by 7 bases and J by 1 base, with 16 bases between them. Germline CDR1 is MDHEN and CDR2 is SYDVKM. The CDR3 is CASTTLWGENTEAFF. The CDR3 bases are TGTGCCAGCACCACTTTGTGGGGGGAGAACACTGAAGCTTTCTTT.

This clone was picked up a small number of times. This chain uses TRBV9 with TRBJ2-2, with TRBD1 matching 7 bases. Germline-derived CDR1 and CDR2 are SGDLS and YYNGEE. This CDR3 is 17 amino acids long. The ends lost 0 bases at V and 5 bases at J; junction bases unmatched: 10. CDR3 in DNA: TGTGCCAGCAGCGTAGTACCCAGGGGGAAAGGGACCGGGGAGCTGTTTTTT. Its protein is CASSVVPRGKGTGELFF.

The gene calls are TRBV19 and TRBJ1-5; 10 bases match TRBD1. The germline V gene encodes CDR1 LNHDA and CDR2 SQIVND (reference sequence). The V gene end was trimmed by 2 bases and the J gene end by 7 bases; junction bases not matched to a gene: 8. The CDR3 is 16 amino acids. CDR3 protein: CASSIKGTGVRQPQHF. CDR3 in DNA: TGTGCCAGTAGTATAAAGGGGACAGGGGTAAGGCAGCCCCAGCATTTT.

The sample holds a few counts of this clone. The chain recombines TRBV27 with TRBJ2-7; D perhaps matches TRBD2 (5 bases). Germline CDR1 MNHEY, CDR2 SMNVEV (reference sequence). There are 12 residues in the CDR3. V was clipped by 8 bases and J by 0 bases, with 8 bases between them. CDR3 nucleotide sequence: TGTGCCAGCGGGGAGATCTCCTACGAGCAGTACTTC. This encodes CASGEISYEQYF.

This clone was seen only a few times. Here the CDR3 DNA reads TGTGCCAGCAGCTTGGACAGAGAGTACGAGCAGTACTTC. It translates to CASSLDREYEQYF. The genes are TRBV5-4 and TRBJ2-7; the D is unclear. The CDR3 contains 13 residues. V shed 0 bases and J shed 4 bases, with 8 bases lying between them. In germline, CDR1 is SGHNT, CDR2 YYREEE (reference sequence).

The chain uses TRBV4-3 and TRBJ1-4; 7 bases are a match to TRBD1. The V and J ends lost 1 base and 4 bases, in that order; junction bases with no gene match: 6. Per germline, CDR1 LGHNA and CDR2 YSLEER. CDR3 length: 16 residues. The CDR3 reads CASSQGLQGGNEKLFF. CDR3 sequence (DNA): TGCGCCAGCAGCCAAGGCCTGCAGGGGGGTAATGAAAAACTGTTTTTT.

Only a few counts were recorded for this clone. This sequence joins TRBV7-9 and TRBJ2-5, with a weak D call TRBD2 (5 bases). V lost 9 bases and J lost 2, with 19 bases in between. Germline-derived CDR1 and CDR2 are SEHNR and FQNEAQ (reference sequence). The CDR3 has 15 amino acids. The CDR3 sequence is CASGGVRGIQETQYF. CDR3 in DNA: TGTGCCAGTGGAGGAGTCCGGGGAATACAAGAGACCCAGTACTTC.

This clone was seen only once. The chain links TRBV6-1 to TRBJ2-3; 11 nucleotides match TRBD2. CDR3 length: 15 residues. Per the germline V gene, CDR1 is MNHNS and CDR2 is SASEGT. V lost 6 bases to trimming and J lost 4 bases; unmatched junction nucleotides: 6. CDR3 amino acids: CASRLTSGGADTQYF. The CDR3 DNA reads as TGTGCCAGCAGACTCACTAGCGGGGGCGCAGATACGCAGTATTTT.

V and J are TRBV18 and TRBJ2-1; 7 bases fit TRBD1. V lost 3 bases, J lost 4 bases, and 12 bases stayed unmatched. CDR1 is KGHSH and CDR2 is LQKENI in the germline V gene. This CDR3 is built from 17 residues. The CDR3 here is CASSPPKSPGGYNEQFF. In DNA form, the CDR3 reads TGTGCCAGCTCACCCCCAAAGAGTCCAGGGGGATACAATGAGCAGTTCTTC.

This clone was detected many times. V gene TRBV5-1 combines with J gene TRBJ2-7, with 9 nucleotides matching TRBD2. The CDR3 runs 16 residues. Germline V gives CDR1 SGHRS, CDR2 YFSETQ. The V gene end was trimmed by 2 bases and the J gene end by 3 bases; junction bases not matched to a gene: 9. This CDR3 is CASSFLSGSGGYEQYF. CDR3 in DNA: TGCGCCAGCAGCTTCCTTAGCGGGAGCGGCGGCTACGAGCAGTACTTC.

This clone was counted between two and nine times. The V call is TRBV30, the J call TRBJ1-5; TRBD1 matches 8 bases. CDR3 length: 17 residues. Germline loops: CDR1 GTSNPN, CDR2 SVGIG (reference sequence). The ends lost 2 bases at V and 3 bases at J; junction bases unmatched: 12. DNA for the CDR3: TGTGCCTGGAGTTGGGTTGGTTGGGGACAGGACAATCAGCCCCAGCATTTT. Translation gives CAWSWVGWGQDNQPQHF.

This clone was seen a handful of times. The J gene is TRBJ1-1, the V gene TRBV2, with D perhaps matching TRBD1 (6 bases). This CDR3 is 14 amino acids long. Germline assignment: CDR1 SNHLY and CDR2 FYNNEI. V was trimmed by 4 bases and J by 6 bases, leaving 15 bases between them. This CDR3 reads CASSVWGLKAEAFF. The CDR3 DNA reads as TGTGCCAGCAGTGTGTGGGGGCTAAAGGCTGAAGCTTTCTTT.

The V gene is TRBV29-1, the J gene TRBJ2-3, with 9 bases identical to TRBD1. Trimming cost V 3 bases and J 2 bases; bases outside gene matches: 6. This CDR3 is 15 amino acids long. Looked up from germline, CDR1 is SQVTM and CDR2 is ANQGSEA. This CDR3 reads CSVEAGTGSTDTQYF. CDR3 sequence (DNA): TGCAGCGTTGAGGCCGGGACAGGGTCCACAGATACGCAGTATTTT.

This chain links TRBV9 with TRBJ1-2; D is perhaps TRBD1 (5 bases). In germline, CDR1 is SGDLS, CDR2 YYNGEE. Trimming cost V 0 bases and J 6 bases, with 9 bases left between them. The CDR3 sequence is 13 residues long. The CDR3: CASSVADSDGYTF. CDR3 sequence (DNA): TGTGCCAGCAGCGTAGCCGACAGTGATGGCTACACCTTC.

This clone was recorded a few times. This chain connects TRBV11-1 to TRBJ2-1; tentatively, D is TRBD2 (6 bases). V lost 0 bases, J lost 7 bases, and 10 bases lay in between. Germline-derived CDR1 and CDR2 are SGHAT and FQDESV (reference sequence). The CDR3 is made up of 14 amino acids. CDR3 loop: CASSLAGGWNEQFF. The CDR3 nucleotides are TGTGCCAGCAGCTTAGCGGGAGGCTGGAATGAGCAGTTCTTC.

J is TRBJ2-3 and V is TRBV19, with D perhaps matching TRBD1 (5 bases). Per the germline V gene, CDR1 is LNHDA and CDR2 is SQIVND (reference sequence). Trimming shortened V by 10 bases and J by 1 base, and 18 bases separated the two germline ends. The length of the CDR3 is 15 residues. The CDR3 region is CATEKGNWGTDTQYF. The CDR3 bases are TGTGCCACAGAGAAGGGGAATTGGGGCACAGATACGCAGTATTTT. Complete variable domain (other parts from reference TRBV19 and TRBJ2-3): DGGITQSPKYLFRKEGQNVTLSCEQNLNHDAMYWYRQDPGQGLRLIYYSQIVNDFQKGDIAEGYSVSREKKESFPLTVTSAQKNPTAFYLCATEKGNWGTDTQYFGPGTRLTVL.